The T cell receptor beta chain described here comes from a study of blood T cells in healthy people across ages. The CDR3 sequence is 11 residues long. Trimming shortened V by 5 bases and J by 2 bases, and 6 bases separated the two germline ends. Germline CDR1 and CDR2: SQVTM and ANQGSEA. A second PCR of roughly 7 to 11 cycles used a sample-barcoded 5' primer and a J-beta primer mix. TCRdb re-called the 5' RACE reads through MiXCR, storing one row per CDR3 protein. The sample lists 600,000 to 650,000 distinct CDR3 sequences, about 54% occurring once. Comment on this clonotype: Antigen unknown.

Per sample, a minimum of 6.5 million PBMCs were isolated. Study conclusions and caveats: Roughly linearly, TCR beta diversity per million T cells fell as age increased. In long-lived donors, naive CD4+ cell counts and diversity exceeded those of aged donors.

The sequenced sample consisted of blood. V usage is TRBV29-1 and J usage is TRBJ1-1; no reliable D call. The sequence derives from a man aged 55 to 70 in good health. The CDR3 region has the DNA TGCAGCGTTCAGAGAAACACTGAAGCTTTCTTT. Protein product: CSVQRNTEAFF.